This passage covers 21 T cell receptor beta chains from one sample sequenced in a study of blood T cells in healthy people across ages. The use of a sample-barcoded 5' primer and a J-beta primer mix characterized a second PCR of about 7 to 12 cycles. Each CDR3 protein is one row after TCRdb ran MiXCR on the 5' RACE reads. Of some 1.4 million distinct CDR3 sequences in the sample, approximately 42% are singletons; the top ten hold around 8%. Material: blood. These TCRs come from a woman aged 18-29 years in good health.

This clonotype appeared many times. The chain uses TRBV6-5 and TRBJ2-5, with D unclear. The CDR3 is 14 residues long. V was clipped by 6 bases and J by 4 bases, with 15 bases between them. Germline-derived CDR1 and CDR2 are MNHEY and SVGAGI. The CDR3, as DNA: TGTGCCAGCAGGGAATCCGGTACTCCAGAGACCCAGTACTTC. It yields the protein CASRESGTPETQYF.

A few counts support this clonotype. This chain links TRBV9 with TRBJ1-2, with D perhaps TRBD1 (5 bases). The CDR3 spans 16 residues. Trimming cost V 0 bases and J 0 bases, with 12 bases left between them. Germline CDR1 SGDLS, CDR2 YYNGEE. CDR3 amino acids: CASSVGGTVANYGYTF. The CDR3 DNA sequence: TGTGCCAGCAGCGTAGGCGGGACGGTAGCTAACTATGGCTACACCTTC.

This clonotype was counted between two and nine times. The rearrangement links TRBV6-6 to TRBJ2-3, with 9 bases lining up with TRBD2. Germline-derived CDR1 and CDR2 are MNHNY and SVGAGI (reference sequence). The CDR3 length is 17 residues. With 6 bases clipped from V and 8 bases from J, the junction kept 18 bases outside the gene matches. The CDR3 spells CASSRKAGGRLRGTQYF. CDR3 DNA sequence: TGTGCCAGCAGCCGCAAAGCGGGGGGCCGACTACGCGGTACGCAGTATTTT.

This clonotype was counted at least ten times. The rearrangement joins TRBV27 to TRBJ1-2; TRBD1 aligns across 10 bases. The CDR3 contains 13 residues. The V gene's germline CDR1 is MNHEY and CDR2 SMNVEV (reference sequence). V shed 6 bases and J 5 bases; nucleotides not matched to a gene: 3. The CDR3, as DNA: TGTGCCAGCAGGCCGGGACAGGGGTATGGCTACACCTTC. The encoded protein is CASRPGQGYGYTF.

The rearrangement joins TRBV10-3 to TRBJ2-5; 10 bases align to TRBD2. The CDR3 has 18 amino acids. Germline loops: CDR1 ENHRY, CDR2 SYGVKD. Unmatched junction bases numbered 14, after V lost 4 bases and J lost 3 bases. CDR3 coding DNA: TGTGCCATCAGTGGCCCAGGGCTAGCGGGAGAGAGGAAAGAGACCCAGTACTTC. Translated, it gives CAISGPGLAGERKETQYF.

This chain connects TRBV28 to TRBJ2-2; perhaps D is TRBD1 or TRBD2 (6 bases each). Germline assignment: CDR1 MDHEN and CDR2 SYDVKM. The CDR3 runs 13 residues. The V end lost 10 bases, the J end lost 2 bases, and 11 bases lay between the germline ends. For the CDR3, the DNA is TGTGCCACCCCGGGGGCCAACACCGGGGAGCTGTTTTTT. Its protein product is CATPGANTGELFF.

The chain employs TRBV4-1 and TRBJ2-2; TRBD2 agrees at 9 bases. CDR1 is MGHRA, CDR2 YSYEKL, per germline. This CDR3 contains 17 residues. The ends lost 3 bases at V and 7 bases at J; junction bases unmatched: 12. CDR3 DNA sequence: TGCGCCAGCAGCCAGAACTTAGCGGGAGCGAGCGACGGGGAGCTGTTTTTT. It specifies CASSQNLAGASDGELFF.

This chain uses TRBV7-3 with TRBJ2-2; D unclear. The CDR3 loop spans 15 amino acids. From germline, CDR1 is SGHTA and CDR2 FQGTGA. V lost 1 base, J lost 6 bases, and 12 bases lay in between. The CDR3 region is CASSLRESVAGELFF. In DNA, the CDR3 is TGTGCCAGCAGCTTAAGGGAATCTGTAGCCGGGGAGCTGTTTTTT.

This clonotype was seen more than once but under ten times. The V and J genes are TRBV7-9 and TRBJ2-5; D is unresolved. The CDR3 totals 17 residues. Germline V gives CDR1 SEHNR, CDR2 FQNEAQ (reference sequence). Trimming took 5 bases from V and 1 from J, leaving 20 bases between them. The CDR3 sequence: CASSLFVKQWGQETQYF. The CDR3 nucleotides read TGTGCCAGCAGCCTCTTTGTCAAACAGTGGGGCCAAGAGACCCAGTACTTC.

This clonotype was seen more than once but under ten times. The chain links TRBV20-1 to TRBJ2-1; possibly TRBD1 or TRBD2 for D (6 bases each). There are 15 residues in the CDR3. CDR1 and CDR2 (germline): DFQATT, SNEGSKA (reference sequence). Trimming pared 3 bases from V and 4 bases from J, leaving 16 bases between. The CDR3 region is CSASLPGGRYNEQFF. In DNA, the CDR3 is TGCAGTGCTAGTCTTCCCGGGGGCCGGTACAATGAGCAGTTCTTC.

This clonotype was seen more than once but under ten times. CDR3 nucleotides: TGTGCCAGCATTGGTGTAGCGGGGGGTTACTACAATGAGCAGTTCTTC. Its translation is CASIGVAGGYYNEQFF. The gene calls are TRBV3-1 and TRBJ2-1; 10 bases are a match to TRBD2. CDR1 and CDR2 from the germline V gene are LGHDT and YNNKEL (reference sequence). V was pared by 7 bases and J by 3 bases, with 9 bases of the junction left unmatched. The CDR3 sequence is 16 residues long.

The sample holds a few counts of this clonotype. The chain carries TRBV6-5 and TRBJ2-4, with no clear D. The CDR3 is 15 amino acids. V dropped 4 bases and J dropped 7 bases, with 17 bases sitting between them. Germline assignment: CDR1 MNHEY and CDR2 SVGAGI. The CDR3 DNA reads TGTGCCAGCAGTTCCCCGACTGATCCTGGCAACATTCAGTACTTC. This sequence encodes CASSSPTDPGNIQYF.

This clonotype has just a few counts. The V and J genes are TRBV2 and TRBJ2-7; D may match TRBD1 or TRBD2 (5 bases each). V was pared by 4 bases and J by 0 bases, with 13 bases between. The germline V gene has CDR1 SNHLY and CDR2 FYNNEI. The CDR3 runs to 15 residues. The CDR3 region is CASSGRGPPSYEQYF. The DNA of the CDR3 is TGTGCCAGCAGTGGAAGGGGACCCCCCTCCTACGAGCAGTACTTC.

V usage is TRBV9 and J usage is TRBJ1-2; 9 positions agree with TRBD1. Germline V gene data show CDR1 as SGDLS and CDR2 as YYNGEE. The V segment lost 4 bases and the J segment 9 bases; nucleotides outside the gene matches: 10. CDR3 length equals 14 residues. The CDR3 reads CASSPRDRVLSYTF. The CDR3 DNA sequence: TGTGCCAGCAGCCCGCGGGACAGGGTACTTAGCTACACCTTC.

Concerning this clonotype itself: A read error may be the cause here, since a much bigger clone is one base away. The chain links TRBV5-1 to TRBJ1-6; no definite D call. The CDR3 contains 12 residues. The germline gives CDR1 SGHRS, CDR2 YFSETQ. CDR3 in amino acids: CTSSLDNSPLHF. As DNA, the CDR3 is TGCACCAGCAGCTTGGACAATTCACCCCTCCACTTT.

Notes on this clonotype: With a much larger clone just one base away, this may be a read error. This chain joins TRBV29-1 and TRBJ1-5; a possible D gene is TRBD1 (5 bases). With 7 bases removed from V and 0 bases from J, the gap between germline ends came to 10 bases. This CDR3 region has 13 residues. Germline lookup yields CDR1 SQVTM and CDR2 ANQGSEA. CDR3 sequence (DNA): TGCAGCGGGGGGGGTGGTAGCAATCAGCCCCAGCATTTT. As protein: CSGGGGSNQPQHF.

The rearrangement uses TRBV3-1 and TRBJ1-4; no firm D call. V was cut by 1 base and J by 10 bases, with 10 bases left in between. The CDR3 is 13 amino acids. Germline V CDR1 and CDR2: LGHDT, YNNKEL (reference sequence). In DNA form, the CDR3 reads TGTGCCAGCAGCCAAGGGAAGGGTGTAAAACTGTTTTTT. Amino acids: CASSQGKGVKLFF. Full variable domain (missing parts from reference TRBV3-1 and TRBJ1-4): DTAVSQTPKYLVTQMGNDKSIKCEQNLGHDTMYWYKQDSKKFLKIMFSYNNKELIINETVPNRFSPKSPDKAHLNLHINSLELGDSAVYFCASSQGKGVKLFFGSGTQLSVL.

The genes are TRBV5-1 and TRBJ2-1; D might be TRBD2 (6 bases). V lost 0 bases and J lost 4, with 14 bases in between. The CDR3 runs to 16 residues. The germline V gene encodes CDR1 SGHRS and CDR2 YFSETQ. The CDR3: CASSLEFGLAYNEQFF. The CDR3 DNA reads TGCGCCAGCAGCTTGGAATTCGGGCTAGCGTACAATGAGCAGTTCTTC.

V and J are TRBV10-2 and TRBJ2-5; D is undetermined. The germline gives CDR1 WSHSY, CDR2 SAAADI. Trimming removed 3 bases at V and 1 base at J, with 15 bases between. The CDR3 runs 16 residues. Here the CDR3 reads CASSDRIRLVQETQYF. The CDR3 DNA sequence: TGCGCCAGCAGTGATAGAATCCGGCTAGTCCAAGAGACCCAGTACTTC.

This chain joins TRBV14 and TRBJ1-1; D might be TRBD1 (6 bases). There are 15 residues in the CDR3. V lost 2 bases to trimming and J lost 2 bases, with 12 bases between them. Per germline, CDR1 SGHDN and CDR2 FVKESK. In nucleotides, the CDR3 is TGTGCCAGCAGCCAAAGTCCGGGGGCCAACACTGAAGCTTTCTTT. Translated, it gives CASSQSPGANTEAFF.

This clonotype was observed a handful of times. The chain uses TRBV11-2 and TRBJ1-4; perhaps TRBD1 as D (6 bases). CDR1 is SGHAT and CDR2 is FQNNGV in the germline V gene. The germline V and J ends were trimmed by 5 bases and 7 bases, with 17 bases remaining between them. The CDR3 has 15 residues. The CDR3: CASSTGQFYSEKLFF. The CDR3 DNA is TGTGCCAGCAGCACCGGACAGTTTTATAGTGAAAAACTGTTTTTT. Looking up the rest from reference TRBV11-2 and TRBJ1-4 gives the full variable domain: EAGVAQSPRYKIIEKRQSVAFWCNPISGHATLYWYQQILGQGPKLLIQFQNNGVVDDSQLPKDRFSAERLKGVDSTLKIQPAKLEDSAVYLCASSTGQFYSEKLFFGSGTQLSVL.